Detailed here is one T cell receptor (beta chain). Trimming removed 6 bases at V and 8 bases at J, with 17 bases between. The CDR3 length is 14 residues. CDR1 is LNHDA and CDR2 is SQIVND in the germline V gene (reference sequence). This specimen belongs to a study of blood T cell repertoires in COVID-19. Study information: Whether acute or convalescent, the COVID-19 samples came from the United States, Italy and Spain. PBMCs, B-cell-depleted T cells, or T cells provided the cDNA or gDNA that made up the material.

Produced via immunoSEQ multiplex PCR; TCRdb's table is partial and in-frame only. Counted here are more than 25,000 clones, approximately 84% occurring once; the ten biggest clones make up about 44%. This chain connects TRBV19 to TRBJ2-1, with D perhaps TRBD2 (6 bases). The TCR comes from a woman older than 75 with acute or convalescent COVID-19. Sequenced: peripheral blood. This chain's CDR3 is CASSGRSRLDEQFF. CDR3 DNA: TGTGCCAGTAGCGGGAGAAGTAGGTTGGATGAGCAGTTCTTC.